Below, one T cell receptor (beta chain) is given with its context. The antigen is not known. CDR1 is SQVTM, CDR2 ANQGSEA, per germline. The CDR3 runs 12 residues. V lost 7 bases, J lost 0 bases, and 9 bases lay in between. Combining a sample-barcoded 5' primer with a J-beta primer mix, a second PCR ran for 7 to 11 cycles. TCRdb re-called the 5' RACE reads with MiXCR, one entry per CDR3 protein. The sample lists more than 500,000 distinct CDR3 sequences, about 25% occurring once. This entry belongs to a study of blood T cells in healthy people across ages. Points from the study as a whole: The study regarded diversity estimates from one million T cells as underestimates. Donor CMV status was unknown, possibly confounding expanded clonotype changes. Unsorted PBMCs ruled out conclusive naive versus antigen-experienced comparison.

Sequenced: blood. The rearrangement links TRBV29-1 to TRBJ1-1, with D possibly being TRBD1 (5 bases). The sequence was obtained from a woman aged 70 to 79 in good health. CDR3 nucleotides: TGCAGCGGACGGGACCTGAACACTGAAGCTTTCTTT. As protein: CSGRDLNTEAFF. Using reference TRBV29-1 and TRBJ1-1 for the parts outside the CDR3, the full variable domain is SAVISQKPSRDICQRGTSLTIQCQVDSQVTMMFWYRQQPGQSLTLIATANQGSEATYESGFVIDKFPISRPNLTFSTLTVSNMSPEDSSIYLCSGRDLNTEAFFGQGTRLTVV.